The clone carrying this T cell receptor (beta chain) has at least ten counts. The data belong to a study of neurological immune-mediated disorders. The CDR3 sequence is 15 residues long. From germline, CDR1 is SGHRS and CDR2 YFSETQ. Trimming removed 0 bases from V and 4 bases from J, with 11 bases in between. It was by 5'RACE with 10-nucleotide random UMIs that the cDNA was made. A single run covered 15-18 subjects with over 170 million TCR-beta sequences. Each CDR3 protein is one row after TCRdb ran MiXCR on the 5' RACE reads. The repertoire includes tens of thousands of distinct CDR3 sequences, 17% of them detected once, and 15% to 17% sits in the top ten. Healthy controls comprised blood bank volunteers in Maryland, USA. The unsorted libraries were generated from a total of 2 million PBMCs, which had been stored in RNAlater at -80 C.

The sequence derives from a woman aged 40 to 50 in good health. The sequencing input was PBMCs. The gene calls are TRBV5-1 and TRBJ2-1; tentatively, D is TRBD2 (6 bases). For the CDR3, the DNA is TGCGCCAGCAGCTTGGTAGCGGAGGTATACAATGAGCAGTTCTTC. It yields the protein CASSLVAEVYNEQFF.